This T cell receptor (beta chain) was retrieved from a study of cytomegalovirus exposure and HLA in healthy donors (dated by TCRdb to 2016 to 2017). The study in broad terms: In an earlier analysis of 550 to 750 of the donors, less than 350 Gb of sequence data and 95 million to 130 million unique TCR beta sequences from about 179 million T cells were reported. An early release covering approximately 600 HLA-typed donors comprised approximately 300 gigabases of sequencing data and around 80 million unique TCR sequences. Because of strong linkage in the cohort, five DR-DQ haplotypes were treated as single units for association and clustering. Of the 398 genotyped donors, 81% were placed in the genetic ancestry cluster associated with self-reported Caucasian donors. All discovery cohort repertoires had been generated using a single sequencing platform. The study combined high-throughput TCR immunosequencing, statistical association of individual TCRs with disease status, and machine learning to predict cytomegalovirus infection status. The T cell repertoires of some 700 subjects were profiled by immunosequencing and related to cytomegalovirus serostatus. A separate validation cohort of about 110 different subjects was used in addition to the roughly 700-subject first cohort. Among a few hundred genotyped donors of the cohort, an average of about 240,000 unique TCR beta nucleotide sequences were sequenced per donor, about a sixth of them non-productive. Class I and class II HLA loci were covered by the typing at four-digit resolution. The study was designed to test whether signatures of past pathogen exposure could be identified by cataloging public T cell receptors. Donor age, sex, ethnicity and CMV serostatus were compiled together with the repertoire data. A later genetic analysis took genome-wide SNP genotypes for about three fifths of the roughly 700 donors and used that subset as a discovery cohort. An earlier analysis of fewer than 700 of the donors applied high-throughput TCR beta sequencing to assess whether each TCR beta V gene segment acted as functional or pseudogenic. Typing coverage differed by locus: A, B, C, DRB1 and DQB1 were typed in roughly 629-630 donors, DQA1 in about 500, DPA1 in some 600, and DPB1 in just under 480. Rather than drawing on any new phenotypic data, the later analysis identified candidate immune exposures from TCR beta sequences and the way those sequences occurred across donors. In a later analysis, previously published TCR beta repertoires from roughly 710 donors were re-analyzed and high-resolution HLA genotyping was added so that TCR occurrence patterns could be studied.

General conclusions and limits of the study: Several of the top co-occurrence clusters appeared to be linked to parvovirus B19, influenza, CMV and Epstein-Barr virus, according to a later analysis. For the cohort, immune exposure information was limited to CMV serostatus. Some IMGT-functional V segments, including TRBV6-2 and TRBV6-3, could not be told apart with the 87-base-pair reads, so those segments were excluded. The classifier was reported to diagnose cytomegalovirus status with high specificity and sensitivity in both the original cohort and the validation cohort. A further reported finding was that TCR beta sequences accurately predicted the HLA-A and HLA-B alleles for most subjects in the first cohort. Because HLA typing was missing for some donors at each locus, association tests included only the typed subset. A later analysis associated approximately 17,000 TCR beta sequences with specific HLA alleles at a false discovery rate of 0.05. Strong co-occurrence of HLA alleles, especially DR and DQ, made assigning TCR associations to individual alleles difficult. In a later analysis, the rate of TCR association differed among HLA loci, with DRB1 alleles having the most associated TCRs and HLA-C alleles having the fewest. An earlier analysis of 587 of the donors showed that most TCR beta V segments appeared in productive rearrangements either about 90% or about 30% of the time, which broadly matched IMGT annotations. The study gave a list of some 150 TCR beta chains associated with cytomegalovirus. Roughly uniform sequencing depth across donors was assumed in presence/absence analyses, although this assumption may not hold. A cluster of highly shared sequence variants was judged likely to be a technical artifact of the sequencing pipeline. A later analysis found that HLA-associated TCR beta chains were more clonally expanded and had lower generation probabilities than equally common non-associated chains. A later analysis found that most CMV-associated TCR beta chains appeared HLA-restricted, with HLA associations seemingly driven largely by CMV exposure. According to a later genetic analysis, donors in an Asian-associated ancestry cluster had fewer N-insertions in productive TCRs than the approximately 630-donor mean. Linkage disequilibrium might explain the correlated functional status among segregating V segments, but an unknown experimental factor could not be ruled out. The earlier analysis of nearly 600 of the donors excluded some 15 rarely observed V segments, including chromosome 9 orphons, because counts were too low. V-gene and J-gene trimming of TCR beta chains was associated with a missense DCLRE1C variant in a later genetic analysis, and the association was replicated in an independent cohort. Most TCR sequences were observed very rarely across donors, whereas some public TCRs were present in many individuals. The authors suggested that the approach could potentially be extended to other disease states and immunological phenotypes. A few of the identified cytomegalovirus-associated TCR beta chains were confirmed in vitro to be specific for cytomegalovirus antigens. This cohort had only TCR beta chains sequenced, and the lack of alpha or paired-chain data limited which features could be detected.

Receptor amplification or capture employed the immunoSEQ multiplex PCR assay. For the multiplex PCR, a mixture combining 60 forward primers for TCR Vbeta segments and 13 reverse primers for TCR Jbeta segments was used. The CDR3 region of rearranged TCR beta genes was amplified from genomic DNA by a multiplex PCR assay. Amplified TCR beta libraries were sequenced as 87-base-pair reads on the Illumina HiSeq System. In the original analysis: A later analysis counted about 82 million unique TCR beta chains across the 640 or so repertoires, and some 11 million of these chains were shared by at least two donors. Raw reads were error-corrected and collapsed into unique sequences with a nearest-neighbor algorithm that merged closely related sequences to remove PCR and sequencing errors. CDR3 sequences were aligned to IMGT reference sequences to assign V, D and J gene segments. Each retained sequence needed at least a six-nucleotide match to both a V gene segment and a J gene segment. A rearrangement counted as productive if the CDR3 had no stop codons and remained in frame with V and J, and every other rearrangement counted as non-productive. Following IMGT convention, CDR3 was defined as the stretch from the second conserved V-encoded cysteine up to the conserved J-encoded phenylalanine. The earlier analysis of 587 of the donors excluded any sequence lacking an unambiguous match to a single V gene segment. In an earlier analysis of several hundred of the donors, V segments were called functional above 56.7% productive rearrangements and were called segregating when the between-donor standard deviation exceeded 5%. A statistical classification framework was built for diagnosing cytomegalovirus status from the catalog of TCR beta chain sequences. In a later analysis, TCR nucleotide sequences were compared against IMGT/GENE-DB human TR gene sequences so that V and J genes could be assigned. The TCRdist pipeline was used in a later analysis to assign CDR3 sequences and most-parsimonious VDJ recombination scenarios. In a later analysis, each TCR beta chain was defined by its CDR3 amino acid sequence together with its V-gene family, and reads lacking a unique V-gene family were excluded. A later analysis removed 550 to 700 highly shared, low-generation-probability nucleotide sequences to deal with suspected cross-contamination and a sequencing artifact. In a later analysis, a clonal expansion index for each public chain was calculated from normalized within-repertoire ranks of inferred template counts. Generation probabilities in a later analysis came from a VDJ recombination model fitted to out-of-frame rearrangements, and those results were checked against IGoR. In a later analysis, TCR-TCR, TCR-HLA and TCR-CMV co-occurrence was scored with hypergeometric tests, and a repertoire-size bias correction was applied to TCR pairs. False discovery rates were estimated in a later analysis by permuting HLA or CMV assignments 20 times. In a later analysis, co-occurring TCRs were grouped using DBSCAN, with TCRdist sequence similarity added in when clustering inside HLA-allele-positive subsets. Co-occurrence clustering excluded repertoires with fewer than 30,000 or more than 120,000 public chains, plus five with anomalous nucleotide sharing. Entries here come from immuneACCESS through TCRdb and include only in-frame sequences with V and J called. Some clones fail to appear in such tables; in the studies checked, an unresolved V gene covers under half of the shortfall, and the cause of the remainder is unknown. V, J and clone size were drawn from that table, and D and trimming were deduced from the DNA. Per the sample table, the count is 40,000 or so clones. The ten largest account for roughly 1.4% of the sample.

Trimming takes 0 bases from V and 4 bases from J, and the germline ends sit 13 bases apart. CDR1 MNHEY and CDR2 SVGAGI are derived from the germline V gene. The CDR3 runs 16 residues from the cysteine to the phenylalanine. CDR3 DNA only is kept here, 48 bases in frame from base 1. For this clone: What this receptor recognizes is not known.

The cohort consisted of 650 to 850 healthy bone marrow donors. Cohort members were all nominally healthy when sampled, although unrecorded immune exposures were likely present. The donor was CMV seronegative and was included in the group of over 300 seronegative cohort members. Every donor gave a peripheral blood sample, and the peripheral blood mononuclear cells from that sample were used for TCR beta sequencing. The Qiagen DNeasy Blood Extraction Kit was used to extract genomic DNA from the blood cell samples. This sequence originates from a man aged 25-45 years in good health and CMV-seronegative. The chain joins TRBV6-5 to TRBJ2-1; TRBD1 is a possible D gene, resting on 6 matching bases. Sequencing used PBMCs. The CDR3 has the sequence CASSYSHGDTYNEQFF. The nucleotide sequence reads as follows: TGTGCCAGCAGTTACTCCCATGGGGACACGTACAATGAGCAGTTCTTC.